A selection of T cell receptor beta chains follows, all from one sample in a study of response to subunit inactivated influenza vaccine. TCRdb fed the RT-PCR reads into MiXCR, producing one record per CDR3 protein. Of about 620,000 distinct CDR3 sequences in the sample, about 11% were seen once. The sequencing used PBMCs from blood, collected on the day of vaccination. The receptors come from a man aged 45-65 years who received an inactivated influenza vaccine. CDR3s include the opening cysteine and the closing phenylalanine or tryptophan. A D gene is named only where the DNA matches it firmly. Clone size, where shown, is once, few, many, or a class for clones that have expanded.

D: TRBD1
J: TRBJ2-2
size: -
V: TRBV10-3
CDR3: CAILRDRGRSFTGELFF
DNA: TGTGCCATCCTCCGGGACAGGGGCCGGTCTTTCACCGGGGAGCTGTTTTTT

D: -
J: TRBJ1-6
size: few
V: TRBV2
CDR3: CASTQVSNSPLHF
DNA: TGTGCCAGCACCCAGGTTTCTAATTCACCCCTCCACTTT

D: -
J: TRBJ2-2
size: many
V: TRBV5-5
CDR3: CASSYATNTGELFF
DNA: TGTGCCAGCAGCTACGCAACGAACACCGGGGAGCTGTTTTTT

D: TRBD1
J: TRBJ2-5
size: -
V: TRBV29-1
CDR3: CSVETGAETQYF
DNA: TGCAGCGTTGAAACAGGGGCCGAGACCCAGTACTTC

D: -
J: TRBJ2-2
size: few
V: TRBV5-1
CDR3: CASSLALSAGELFF
DNA: TGCGCCAGCAGCTTGGCGCTGAGCGCCGGGGAGCTGTTTTTT

D: -
J: TRBJ2-1
size: many
V: TRBV9
CDR3: CASSVDGDQYSYNEQFF
DNA: TGTGCCAGCAGCGTAGATGGAGACCAGTACTCCTACAATGAGCAGTTCTTC

D: -
J: TRBJ1-1
size: many
V: TRBV24-1
CDR3: CATSEPGDTEAFF
DNA: TGTGCCACCAGCGAACCCGGGGACACTGAAGCTTTCTTT

D: -
J: TRBJ1-5
size: -
V: TRBV6-1
CDR3: CASSEAHRRNQPQHF
DNA: TGTGCCAGCAGTGAAGCACACAGGAGAAATCAGCCCCAGCATTTT

D: -
J: TRBJ2-1
size: -
V: TRBV4-3
CDR3: CASSQDLTPPIEQFF
DNA: TGCGCCAGCAGCCAAGATCTTACCCCCCCAATTGAGCAGTTCTTC

D: TRBD2
J: TRBJ2-2
size: many
V: TRBV24-1
CDR3: CATSDLGGGGESGELFF
DNA: TGTGCCACCAGTGATTTAGGCGGCGGGGGAGAATCCGGGGAGCTGTTTTTT

D: -
J: TRBJ2-2
size: many
V: TRBV4-3
CDR3: CASSQGKGFNTGELFF
DNA: TGCGCCAGCAGCCAAGGGAAGGGGTTTAACACCGGGGAGCTGTTTTTT

D: TRBD2
J: TRBJ2-7
size: many
V: TRBV20-1
CDR3: CSARDLAAYEQYF
DNA: TGCAGTGCTAGAGACCTAGCGGCCTACGAGCAGTACTTC

D: -
J: TRBJ2-2
size: -
V: TRBV7-2
CDR3: CASSAKSGELFF
DNA: TGTGCCAGCAGCGCAAAATCCGGGGAGCTGTTTTTT

D: -
J: TRBJ2-2
size: few
V: TRBV25-1
CDR3: CASSRQTGELFF
DNA: TGTGCCAGCAGCCGACAGACCGGGGAGCTGTTTTTT

D: TRBD1
J: TRBJ1-1
size: -
V: TRBV30
CDR3: CATKTGVNTEAFF
DNA: TGTGCCACCAAGACAGGGGTGAACACTGAAGCTTTCTTT

D: -
J: TRBJ1-5
size: -
V: TRBV6-1
CDR3: CASSEALTHRAQPQHF
DNA: TGTGCCAGCAGTGAAGCGCTTACCCACAGGGCTCAGCCCCAGCATTTT

D: -
J: TRBJ1-6
size: few
V: TRBV12-3/TRBV12-4
CDR3: CASSSDSVNSPLHF
DNA: TGTGCCAGCAGCTCGGACAGTGTTAATTCACCCCTCCACTTT

D: TRBD2
J: TRBJ2-3
size: -
V: TRBV3-1
CDR3: CASSQELAGDTQYF
DNA: TGTGCCAGCAGCCAAGAACTAGCGGGAGATACGCAGTATTTT

D: -
J: TRBJ2-3
size: few
V: TRBV7-2
CDR3: CASSLVGTYTDTQYF
DNA: TGTGCCAGCAGCTTAGTGGGGACATACACAGATACGCAGTATTTT

D: TRBD1
J: TRBJ2-5
size: -
V: TRBV4-3
CDR3: CASSQEWQGEETQYF
DNA: TGCGCCAGCAGCCAAGAATGGCAGGGGGAGGAGACCCAGTACTTC

D: TRBD1
J: TRBJ1-2
size: -
V: TRBV6-1
CDR3: CASRRDRGSPYYGYTF
DNA: TGTGCCAGCAGGCGAGACAGGGGTAGCCCCTACTATGGCTACACCTTC

D: TRBD2
J: TRBJ2-1
size: -
V: TRBV6-2/TRBV6-3
CDR3: CASIPGGGRSEQFF
DNA: TGTGCCAGCATTCCCGGCGGGGGAAGGAGTGAGCAGTTCTTC

D: -
J: TRBJ1-5
size: few
V: TRBV6-5
CDR3: CASSYSSGGRNQPQHF
DNA: TGTGCCAGCAGTTACTCGTCTGGAGGGCGCAATCAGCCCCAGCATTTT

D: -
J: TRBJ2-3
size: -
V: TRBV11-1
CDR3: CASSLGQKAGRDIDTQYF
DNA: TGTGCCAGCAGCTTAGGCCAAAAGGCGGGGCGGGACATAGATACGCAGTATTTT

D: TRBD1
J: TRBJ1-5
size: -
V: TRBV7-8
CDR3: CASSLVSGQVYNQPQHF
DNA: TGTGCCAGCAGCTTAGTCTCCGGACAGGTCTACAATCAGCCCCAGCATTTT

D: TRBD2
J: TRBJ2-1
size: many
V: TRBV12-3/TRBV12-4
CDR3: CASSRGGSYNEQFF
DNA: TGTGCCAGCAGTCGCGGGGGGTCCTACAATGAGCAGTTCTTC

D: TRBD1
J: TRBJ1-1
size: many
V: TRBV13
CDR3: CASSLATGVNTEAFF
DNA: TGTGCCAGCAGCTTAGCCACAGGGGTGAACACTGAAGCTTTCTTT

D: TRBD2
J: TRBJ2-2
size: -
V: TRBV9
CDR3: CASSVAAGGGELFF
DNA: TGTGCCAGCAGCGTAGCCGCGGGGGGCGGGGAGCTGTTTTTT

D: -
J: TRBJ2-1
size: -
V: TRBV5-1
CDR3: CASSLVGRVIYNEQFF
DNA: TGCGCCAGCAGCTTGGTTGGTAGAGTCATCTACAATGAGCAGTTCTTC

D: -
J: TRBJ2-3
size: -
V: TRBV12-3/TRBV12-4
CDR3: CASSFGHNTDTQYF
DNA: TGTGCCAGCAGTTTTGGGCACAACACAGATACGCAGTATTTT

D: TRBD1
J: TRBJ1-5
size: -
V: TRBV4-2
CDR3: CASSHDRGDQPQHF
DNA: TGTGCCAGCAGCCATGACAGGGGGGATCAGCCCCAGCATTTT

D: -
J: TRBJ2-7
size: few
V: TRBV28
CDR3: CASSDGHGITYEQYF
DNA: TGTGCCAGCAGTGATGGACACGGGATTACATACGAGCAGTACTTC

D: TRBD2
J: TRBJ2-1
size: few
V: TRBV28
CDR3: CASRTSGNEQFF
DNA: TGTGCCAGCCGTACTAGCGGCAATGAGCAGTTCTTC

D: -
J: TRBJ2-7
size: many
V: TRBV6-2/TRBV6-3
CDR3: CASSYTPGQLPISEQYF
DNA: TGTGCCAGCAGTTACACCCCTGGACAGCTCCCCATCAGCGAGCAGTACTTC

D: TRBD2
J: TRBJ2-5
size: few
V: TRBV5-1
CDR3: CASSYTSGREAQETQYF
DNA: TGCGCCAGCAGCTATACTAGCGGGAGGGAAGCCCAAGAGACCCAGTACTTC

D: TRBD1
J: TRBJ2-5
size: -
V: TRBV7-3
CDR3: CASSLNPPQTGVQETQYF
DNA: TGTGCCAGCAGCTTAAACCCCCCCCAGACAGGGGTCCAAGAGACCCAGTACTTC

D: TRBD2
J: TRBJ2-4
size: -
V: TRBV6-1
CDR3: CASIGRARGAKNIQYF
DNA: TGTGCCAGCATTGGGAGGGCTCGAGGGGCCAAAAACATTCAGTACTTC

D: TRBD2
J: TRBJ2-7
size: many
V: TRBV7-2
CDR3: CASSPAGTSYGEQYF
DNA: TGTGCCAGCAGCCCAGCCGGGACTAGCTATGGCGAGCAGTACTTC

D: -
J: TRBJ2-3
size: -
V: TRBV27
CDR3: CASSPGLAITDTQYF
DNA: TGTGCCAGCAGCCCGGGACTCGCAATCACAGATACGCAGTATTTT

D: TRBD2
J: TRBJ2-5
size: -
V: TRBV7-8
CDR3: CASSLVIGLAGPETQYF
DNA: TGTGCCAGCAGCTTAGTAATAGGACTAGCGGGACCAGAGACCCAGTACTTC

D: -
J: TRBJ2-3
size: few
V: TRBV7-3
CDR3: CASSLMSSGDTQYF
DNA: TGTGCCAGCAGCTTAATGTCCAGCGGAGATACGCAGTATTTT

D: TRBD2
J: TRBJ2-4
size: -
V: TRBV10-2
CDR3: CASRGTSRGNIQYF
DNA: TGCGCCAGTAGGGGGACTAGTCGGGGAAACATTCAGTACTTC

D: -
J: TRBJ2-2
size: -
V: TRBV28
CDR3: CASSRGSTGELFF
DNA: TGTGCCAGCAGCCGTGGGTCCACCGGGGAGCTGTTTTTT

D: -
J: TRBJ1-1
size: -
V: TRBV6-1
CDR3: CASSGGNHLNTEAFF
DNA: TGTGCCAGCAGTGGAGGCAATCACTTGAACACTGAAGCTTTCTTT

D: -
J: TRBJ2-5
size: many
V: TRBV12-3/TRBV12-4
CDR3: CASSERAEPLPQYF
DNA: TGTGCCAGCAGTGAGAGGGCCGAGCCTCTGCCGCAGTACTTC

D: TRBD1
J: TRBJ2-1
size: -
V: TRBV27
CDR3: CASSPLQDRAHNEQFF
DNA: TGTGCCAGCAGCCCCCTGCAGGACAGGGCCCACAATGAGCAGTTCTTC

D: -
J: TRBJ2-2
size: -
V: TRBV24-1
CDR3: CATRGTGFTGELFF
DNA: TGTGCCACTCGAGGTACGGGGTTCACCGGGGAGCTGTTTTTT

D: -
J: TRBJ2-1
size: few
V: TRBV27
CDR3: CASADTDRRAGEQFF
DNA: TGTGCCAGCGCCGATACCGATAGGAGGGCCGGTGAGCAGTTCTTC

D: TRBD2
J: TRBJ2-7
size: many
V: TRBV7-2
CDR3: CASSLALIGGGSYEQYF
DNA: TGTGCCAGCAGCTTAGCGCTAATCGGGGGGGGCTCCTACGAGCAGTACTTC

D: -
J: TRBJ2-1
size: many
V: TRBV5-8
CDR3: CASRVGPQSSYNEQFF
DNA: TGTGCCAGCAGGGTGGGACCCCAGAGCTCCTACAATGAGCAGTTCTTC

D: -
J: TRBJ1-2
size: -
V: TRBV6-2/TRBV6-3
CDR3: CASSYMAGNDGYTF
DNA: TGTGCCAGCAGTTACATGGCCGGGAACGATGGCTACACCTTC

D: -
J: TRBJ2-4
size: -
V: TRBV29-1
CDR3: CSVGGYAKNIQYF
DNA: TGCAGCGTTGGGGGGTATGCCAAAAACATTCAGTACTTC

D: TRBD2
J: TRBJ2-5
size: many
V: TRBV6-1
CDR3: CASSRAGGTQETQYF
DNA: TGTGCCAGCAGTCGAGCGGGGGGTACCCAAGAGACCCAGTACTTC

D: -
J: TRBJ2-3
size: few
V: TRBV10-2
CDR3: CASSDFGTGTDTQYF
DNA: TGCGCCAGCAGTGATTTTGGGACGGGCACAGATACGCAGTATTTT

D: -
J: TRBJ2-5
size: -
V: TRBV13
CDR3: CASSPGGSPETQYF
DNA: TGTGCCAGCAGCCCGGGGGGCAGTCCAGAGACCCAGTACTTC

D: TRBD2
J: TRBJ2-5
size: many
V: TRBV5-1
CDR3: CASSSGLAGDVQETQYF
DNA: TGCGCCAGCAGCTCGGGACTAGCGGGAGACGTTCAAGAGACCCAGTACTTC

D: -
J: TRBJ2-7
size: many
V: TRBV6-4
CDR3: CASSDSEVTTFIAWVYEQYF
DNA: TGTGCCAGCAGTGACTCGGAAGTAACCACTTTTATAGCCTGGGTATACGAGCAGTACTTC

D: -
J: TRBJ2-3
size: few
V: TRBV20-1
CDR3: CSATGHGGTDTQYF
DNA: TGCAGTGCTACTGGACATGGCGGCACAGATACGCAGTATTTT

D: TRBD2
J: TRBJ2-1
size: many
V: TRBV12-3/TRBV12-4
CDR3: CASSPSRGGHEQFF
DNA: TGTGCCAGCAGTCCCTCCCGCGGGGGACATGAGCAGTTCTTC